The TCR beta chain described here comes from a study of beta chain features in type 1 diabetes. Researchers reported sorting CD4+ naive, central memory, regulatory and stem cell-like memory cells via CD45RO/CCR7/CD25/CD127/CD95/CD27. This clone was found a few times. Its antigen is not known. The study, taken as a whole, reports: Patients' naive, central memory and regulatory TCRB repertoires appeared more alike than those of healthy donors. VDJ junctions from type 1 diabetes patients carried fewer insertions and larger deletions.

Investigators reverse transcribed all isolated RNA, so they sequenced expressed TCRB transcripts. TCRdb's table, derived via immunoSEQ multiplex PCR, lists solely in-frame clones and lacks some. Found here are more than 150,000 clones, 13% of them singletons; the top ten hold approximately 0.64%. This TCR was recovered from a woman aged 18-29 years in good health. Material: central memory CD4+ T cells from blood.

The CDR3 nucleotides read TGTGCCTGCCCTCTCGGAGCCCCTTACCCCTATGGCTACACCTTC. This translates into CACPLGAPYPYGYTF. The chain employs TRBV30 and TRBJ1-2, with D uncertain. Germline CDR1 and CDR2: GTSNPN and SVGIG (reference sequence). Trimming pared 6 bases from V and 4 bases from J, leaving 21 bases between. There are 15 residues in the CDR3.